The sequence of this TCR beta chain was determined in a study of cytomegalovirus exposure and HLA in healthy donors. General study results and limits: It was reportedly the case that the classifier diagnosed cytomegalovirus status with high specificity and sensitivity. Most of the CMV-associated TCR beta chains (in a later analysis) appeared to be HLA-restricted. Earlier analysis yielded a pattern in which most TCR beta V segments were productive about 90% or about 30% of the time.

A word on this clone: Its specificity is unknown.

At collection, donors were nominally healthy, but unrecorded immune exposures were probable. Vbeta (60) and Jbeta (13) primers were used in the PCR. Measured with immunoSEQ multiplex PCR; TCRdb has only the in-frame clones, and not every one. Counted here are 95,000 to 150,000 clones, 65% to 90% occurring once; the ten biggest clones make up more than 2%. CDR3 length equals 16 residues. Trimming left V 2 bases short and J 5 bases short, with 19 bases between. Germline lookup yields CDR1 SGHRS and CDR2 YFSETQ. Material for sequencing was PBMCs. The gene calls are TRBV5-1 and TRBJ1-1, with D possibly matching TRBD1 (6 bases). This receptor was identified in a man younger than 40 in good health and CMV-seronegative. CDR3 nucleotide sequence: TGCGCCAGCAGCTTACCCCTACAGGGTAGGGGTACTGAAGCTTTCTTT. Translated, it gives CASSLPLQGRGTEAFF. Variable domain in full (rest from reference TRBV5-1 and TRBJ1-1): KAGVTQTPRYLIKTRGQQVTLSCSPISGHRSVSWYQQTPGQGLQFLFEYFSETQRNKGNFPGRFSGRQFSNSRSEMNVSTLELGDSALYLCASSLPLQGRGTEAFFGQGTRLTVV.